The 11 T cell receptor beta chains reported below all come from one sample, sequenced in a study of cytomegalovirus exposure and HLA in healthy donors. Sequencing used immunoSEQ multiplex PCR; TCRdb keeps in-frame clones, though not all of them. This table holds about 300,000 clones, more than 75% found once. The sample taken for sequencing was PBMCs. The source of these receptors is a woman aged 18-30 years in good health and CMV-seronegative.

The chain combines TRBV5-8 with TRBJ1-4; TRBD1 matches at 8 bases. Trimming took 5 bases from V and 2 from J; bases not matched to a gene: 11. The germline CDR1 and CDR2 sequences are SGHTS and YDEGEE. This CDR3 spans 17 amino acids. CDR3: CASSFGQGGATNEKLFF. CDR3 DNA sequence: TGTGCCAGCAGTTTTGGACAGGGAGGGGCGACTAATGAAAAACTGTTTTTT.

This clone was seen just once. This rearrangement joins TRBV28 to TRBJ2-5; D unclear. Trimming stripped 7 bases from V and 3 bases from J, with 6 bases between. Germline V gene sequence: CDR1 MDHEN, CDR2 SYDVKM. This CDR3 spans 11 amino acids. DNA for the CDR3: TGTGCCAGCACGGAGAAAGAGACCCAGTACTTC. This encodes CASTEKETQYF.

This clone is a singleton in its sample. The rearrangement uses TRBV28 and TRBJ2-4; TRBD2 aligns across 12 bases. Germline V lookup: CDR1 MDHEN, CDR2 SYDVKM. V shed 4 bases and J 0 bases; nucleotides not matched to a gene: 1. CDR3 length: 16 amino acids. CDR3 loop: CASSWGLAGAKNIQYF. CDR3 sequence (DNA): TGTGCCAGCAGTTGGGGACTAGCGGGAGCCAAAAACATTCAGTACTTC.

The chain uses TRBV6-6 and TRBJ2-2; TRBD2 might be the D (6 bases). Germline CDR1 and CDR2: MNHNY and SVGAGI (reference sequence). The CDR3 runs 14 residues. V gave up 6 bases and J gave up 6 bases, with 14 bases separating them. The CDR3 sequence: CASSYMGTSGELFF. The CDR3 DNA is TGTGCCAGCAGCTACATGGGGACTTCCGGGGAGCTGTTTTTT.

V is TRBV5-1 and J is TRBJ2-1; 8 bases map to TRBD2. V shed 2 bases and J 5 bases; nucleotides not matched to a gene: 6. Germline CDR1 SGHRS, CDR2 YFSETQ. The CDR3 length is 15 residues. The CDR3 nucleotides are TGCGCCAGCAGCTTAATTACTAGCGGAGACAATGAGCAGTTCTTC. It encodes CASSLITSGDNEQFF.

The V gene is TRBV4-1, the J gene TRBJ1-1; weak D call: TRBD1 (6 bases). Per the germline V gene, CDR1 is MGHRA and CDR2 is YSYEKL. Trimming removed 4 bases at V and 8 bases at J, with 8 bases between. The CDR3 has 11 amino acids. The CDR3 bases are TGCGCCAGCAGCCTAACAGGGGAAGCTTTCTTT. Its translation is CASSLTGEAFF.

The rearrangement links TRBV7-3 to TRBJ2-1; the match to TRBD2 covers 7 bases. With 3 bases clipped from V and 1 base from J, the junction kept 3 bases outside the gene matches. This CDR3 is 15 amino acids long. Germline lookup yields CDR1 SGHTA and CDR2 FQGTGA. CDR3 nucleotides: TGTGCCAGCAGCTTCGGCGGGAGATCCTACAATGAGCAGTTCTTC. It is translated as CASSFGGRSYNEQFF.

This chain connects TRBV7-9 to TRBJ2-7; 14 bases are shared with TRBD2. This CDR3 is 16 amino acids long. Trimming at V came to 5 bases and at J to 7 bases, leaving 10 bases not matched to a gene. Germline V CDR1 and CDR2: SEHNR, FQNEAQ (reference sequence). CDR3 nucleotides: TGTGCCAGCAGCCATCCGACTAGCGGGAGGGCCCGGGAGCAGTACTTC. Translated: CASSHPTSGRAREQYF.

The chain employs TRBV9 and TRBJ1-2; 7 positions agree with TRBD1. Per the germline V gene, CDR1 is SGDLS and CDR2 is YYNGEE. This CDR3 spans 16 amino acids. The junction had 11 bases not matched to a gene; V was cut back by 4 bases and J by 2 bases. Written as DNA, the CDR3 is TGTGCCAGCAGCCCCCTGGGACAGACAATAAACTATGGCTACACCTTC. This sequence encodes CASSPLGQTINYGYTF.

The J gene is TRBJ1-2, the V gene TRBV5-1; TRBD1 aligns across 7 bases. The CDR3 has 15 amino acids. The V gene end was trimmed by 3 bases and the J gene end by 1 base; junction bases not matched to a gene: 6. In germline, CDR1 is SGHRS, CDR2 YFSETQ. The CDR3 DNA reads as TGCGCCAGCAGCTCACGGGGACAGAGTAACTATGGCTACACCTTC. This codes for CASSSRGQSNYGYTF.

The CDR3 loop reads CASSEGTGDTGELFF. The CDR3, as DNA: TGCGCCAGCAGTGAAGGGACAGGGGACACCGGGGAGCTGTTTTTT. The V call is TRBV10-1, the J call TRBJ2-2, with 10 positions matching TRBD1. With 3 bases clipped from V and 3 bases from J, the junction kept 1 base outside the gene matches. Germline CDR1 is WNHNN and CDR2 is SYGVQD (reference sequence). The CDR3 has 15 residues.